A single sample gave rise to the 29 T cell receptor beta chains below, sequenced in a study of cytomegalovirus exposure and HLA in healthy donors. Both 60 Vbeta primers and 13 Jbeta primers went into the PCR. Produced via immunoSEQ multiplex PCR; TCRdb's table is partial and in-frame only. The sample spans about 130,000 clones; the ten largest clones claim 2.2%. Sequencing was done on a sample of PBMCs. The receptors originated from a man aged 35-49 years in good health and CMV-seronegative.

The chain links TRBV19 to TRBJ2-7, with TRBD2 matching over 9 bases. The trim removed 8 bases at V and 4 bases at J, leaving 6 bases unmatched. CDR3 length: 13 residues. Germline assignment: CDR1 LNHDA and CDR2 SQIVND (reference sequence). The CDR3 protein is CASAGREGYEQYF. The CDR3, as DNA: TGTGCCAGTGCAGGGCGGGAGGGATACGAGCAGTACTTC.

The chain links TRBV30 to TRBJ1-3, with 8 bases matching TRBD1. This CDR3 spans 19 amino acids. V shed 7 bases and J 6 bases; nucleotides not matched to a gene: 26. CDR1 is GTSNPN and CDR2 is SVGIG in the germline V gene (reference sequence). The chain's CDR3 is CASDLHLRQGTDDENTIYF. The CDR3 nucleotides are TGTGCCTCCGATTTGCATCTTCGACAGGGGACGGATGATGAAAACACCATATATTTT.

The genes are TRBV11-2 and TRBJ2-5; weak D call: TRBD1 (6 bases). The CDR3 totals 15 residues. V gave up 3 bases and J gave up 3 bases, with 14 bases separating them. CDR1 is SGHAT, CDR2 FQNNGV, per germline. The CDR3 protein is CASSFRHSGEETQYF. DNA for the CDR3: TGTGCCAGCAGCTTTCGACATTCAGGGGAAGAGACCCAGTACTTC.

Written as DNA, the CDR3 is TGCACCAGCAGCCAACTACCCCGACTAGCGGGAGGGACAGATACGCAGTATTTT. Protein sequence: CTSSQLPRLAGGTDTQYF. This chain uses TRBV1 with TRBJ2-3; the table's D call, TRBD2, has no DNA check behind it. TRBV1 counts as a pseudogene. The CDR3 loop spans 18 amino acids.

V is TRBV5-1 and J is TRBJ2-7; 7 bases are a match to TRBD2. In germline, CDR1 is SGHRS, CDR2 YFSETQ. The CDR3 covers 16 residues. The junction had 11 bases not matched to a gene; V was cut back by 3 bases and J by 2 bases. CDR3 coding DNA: TGCGCCAGCAGCTCTCAGCGTTCTGGGGGGGCCTACGAGCAGTACTTC. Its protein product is CASSSQRSGGAYEQYF.

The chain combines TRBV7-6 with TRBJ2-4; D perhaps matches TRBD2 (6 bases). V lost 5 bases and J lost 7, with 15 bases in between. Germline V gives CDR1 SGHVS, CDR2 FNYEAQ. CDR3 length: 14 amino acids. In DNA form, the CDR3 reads TGTGCCAGCAGCCCCGAGTGGAGCGGGAACATTCAGTACTTC. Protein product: CASSPEWSGNIQYF. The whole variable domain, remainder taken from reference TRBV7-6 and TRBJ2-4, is GAGVSQSPRYKVTKRGQDVALRCDPISGHVSLYWYRQALGQGPEFLTYFNYEAQQDKSGLPNDRFSAERPEGSISTLTIQRTEQRDSAMYRCASSPEWSGNIQYFGAGTRLSVL.

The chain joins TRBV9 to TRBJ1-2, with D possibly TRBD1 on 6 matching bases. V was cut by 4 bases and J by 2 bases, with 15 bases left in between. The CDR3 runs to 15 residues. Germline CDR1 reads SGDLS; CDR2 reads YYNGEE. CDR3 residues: CASSQKADSNYGYTF. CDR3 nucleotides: TGTGCCAGCAGCCAAAAGGCGGACAGCAACTATGGCTACACCTTC.

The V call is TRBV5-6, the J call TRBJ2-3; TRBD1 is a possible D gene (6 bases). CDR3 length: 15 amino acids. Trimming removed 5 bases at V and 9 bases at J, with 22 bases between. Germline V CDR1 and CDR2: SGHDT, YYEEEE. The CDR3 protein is CASRETGTSGETQYF. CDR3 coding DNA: TGTGCCAGCAGGGAAACCGGGACATCTGGTGAGACGCAGTATTTT.

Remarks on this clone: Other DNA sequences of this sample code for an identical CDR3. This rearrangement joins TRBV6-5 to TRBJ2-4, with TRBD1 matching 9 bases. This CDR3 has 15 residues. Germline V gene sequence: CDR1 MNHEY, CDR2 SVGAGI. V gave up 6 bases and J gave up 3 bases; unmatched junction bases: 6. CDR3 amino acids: CASRTGGLSKNIQYF. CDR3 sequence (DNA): TGTGCCAGCAGAACAGGGGGCTTAAGCAAAAACATTCAGTACTTC.

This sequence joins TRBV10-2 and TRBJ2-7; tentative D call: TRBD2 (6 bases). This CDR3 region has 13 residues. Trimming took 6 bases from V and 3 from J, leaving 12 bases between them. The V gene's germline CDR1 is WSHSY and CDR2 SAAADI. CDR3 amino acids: CASSAGTGYEQYF. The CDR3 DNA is TGCGCCAGCAGCGCCGGGACTGGCTACGAGCAGTACTTC.

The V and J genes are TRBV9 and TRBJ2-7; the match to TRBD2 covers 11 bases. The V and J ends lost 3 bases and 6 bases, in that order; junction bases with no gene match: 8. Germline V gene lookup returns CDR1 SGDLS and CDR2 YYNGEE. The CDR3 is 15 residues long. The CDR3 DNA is TGTGCCAGCAGCGCTAGCGGGAGGCCCCTCGTCGAGCAGTACTTC. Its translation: CASSASGRPLVEQYF.

The CDR3 DNA reads TGCAGCGTTGAAGCCCAGACAGGGGCGCAGTCTGCTTTCTTT. It codes for CSVEAQTGAQSAFF. The rearrangement uses TRBV29-1 and TRBJ1-1, with TRBD1 identical over 8 bases. J lost 11 bases, V lost 1 base, and 12 bases had no gene match. Germline-derived CDR1 and CDR2 are SQVTM and ANQGSEA. The CDR3 is 14 residues long.

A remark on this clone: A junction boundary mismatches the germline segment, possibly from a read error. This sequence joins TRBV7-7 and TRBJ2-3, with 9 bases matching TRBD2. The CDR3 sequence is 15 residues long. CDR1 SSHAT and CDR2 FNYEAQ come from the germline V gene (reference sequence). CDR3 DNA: TGTGCTAGCAGCCGAGCGGGAGGAATCACAGATACGCAGTATTTT. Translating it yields CASSRAGGITDTQYF.

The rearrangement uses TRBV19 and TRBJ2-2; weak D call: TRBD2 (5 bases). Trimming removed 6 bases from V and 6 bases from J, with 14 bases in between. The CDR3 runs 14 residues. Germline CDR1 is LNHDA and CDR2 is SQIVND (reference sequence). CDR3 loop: CASRWVAGSGELFF. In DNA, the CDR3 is TGTGCCAGTAGGTGGGTCGCGGGCTCCGGGGAGCTGTTTTTT. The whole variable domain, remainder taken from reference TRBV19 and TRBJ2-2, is DGGITQSPKYLFRKEGQNVTLSCEQNLNHDAMYWYRQDPGQGLRLIYYSQIVNDFQKGDIAEGYSVSREKKESFPLTVTSAQKNPTAFYLCASRWVAGSGELFFGEGSRLTVL.

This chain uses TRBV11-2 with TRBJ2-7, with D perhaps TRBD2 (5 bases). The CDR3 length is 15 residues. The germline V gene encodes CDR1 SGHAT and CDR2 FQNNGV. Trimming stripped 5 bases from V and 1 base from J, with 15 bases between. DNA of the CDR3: TGTGCCAGCAGCCCAGGCAAGCGGTATTCCTACGAGCAGTACTTC. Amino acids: CASSPGKRYSYEQYF.

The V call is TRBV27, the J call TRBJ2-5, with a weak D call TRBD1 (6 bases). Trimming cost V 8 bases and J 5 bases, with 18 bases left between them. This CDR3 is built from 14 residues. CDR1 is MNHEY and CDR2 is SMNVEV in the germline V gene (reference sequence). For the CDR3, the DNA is TGTGCCAGCTCAAAACAGGGCCTGGGGGAGACCCAGTACTTC. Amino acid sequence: CASSKQGLGETQYF.

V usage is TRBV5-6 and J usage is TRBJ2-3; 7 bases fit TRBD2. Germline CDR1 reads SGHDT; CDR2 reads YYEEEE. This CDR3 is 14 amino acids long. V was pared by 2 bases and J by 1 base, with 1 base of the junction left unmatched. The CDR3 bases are TGTGCCAGCAGCTTTGCGGGAGGCACAGATACGCAGTATTTT. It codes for CASSFAGGTDTQYF.

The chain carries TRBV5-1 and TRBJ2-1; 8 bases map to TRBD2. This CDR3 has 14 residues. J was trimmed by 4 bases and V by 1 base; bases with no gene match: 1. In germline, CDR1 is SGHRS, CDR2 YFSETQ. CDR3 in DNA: TGCGCCAGCAGCTTGATAGCGGGATACAATGAGCAGTTCTTC. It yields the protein CASSLIAGYNEQFF.

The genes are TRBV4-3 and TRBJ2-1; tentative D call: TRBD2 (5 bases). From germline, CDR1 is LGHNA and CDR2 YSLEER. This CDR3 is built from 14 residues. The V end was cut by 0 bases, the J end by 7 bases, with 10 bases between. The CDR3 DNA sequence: TGCGCCAGCAGCCAAGATGGACCGGGGAATGAGCAGTTCTTC. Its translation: CASSQDGPGNEQFF.

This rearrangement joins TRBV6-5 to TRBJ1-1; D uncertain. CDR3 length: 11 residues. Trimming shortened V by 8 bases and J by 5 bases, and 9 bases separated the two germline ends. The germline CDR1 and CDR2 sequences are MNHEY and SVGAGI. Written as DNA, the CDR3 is TGTGCCAGCTATAGAGCAACTGAAGCTTTCTTT. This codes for CASYRATEAFF.

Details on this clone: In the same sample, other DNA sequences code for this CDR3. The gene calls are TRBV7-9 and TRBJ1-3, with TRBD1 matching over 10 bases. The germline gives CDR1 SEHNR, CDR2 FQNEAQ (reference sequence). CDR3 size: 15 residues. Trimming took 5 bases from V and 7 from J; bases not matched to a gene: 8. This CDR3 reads CASSPRRGQGNTIYF. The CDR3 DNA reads TGTGCCAGCAGCCCTCGAAGGGGACAGGGGAACACCATATATTTT.

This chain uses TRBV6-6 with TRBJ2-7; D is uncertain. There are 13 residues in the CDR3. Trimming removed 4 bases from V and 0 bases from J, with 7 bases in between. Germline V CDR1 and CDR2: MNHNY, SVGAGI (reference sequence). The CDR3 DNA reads TGTGCCAGCAGTTCGAGGAGCTCCTACGAGCAGTACTTC. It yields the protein CASSSRSSYEQYF.

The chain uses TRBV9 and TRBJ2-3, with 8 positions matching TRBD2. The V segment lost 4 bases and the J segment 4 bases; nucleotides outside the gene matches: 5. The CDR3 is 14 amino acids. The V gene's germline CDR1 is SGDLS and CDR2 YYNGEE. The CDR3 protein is CASSPTGGADTQYF. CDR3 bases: TGTGCCAGCAGCCCCACCGGGGGGGCAGATACGCAGTATTTT.

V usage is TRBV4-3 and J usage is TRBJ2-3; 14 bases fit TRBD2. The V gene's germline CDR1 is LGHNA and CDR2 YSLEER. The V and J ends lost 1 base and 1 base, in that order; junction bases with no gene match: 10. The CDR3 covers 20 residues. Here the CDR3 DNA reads TGCGCCAGCAGCCAAGTCGCGGGACTAGCGGGAGTATTTGGCACAGATACGCAGTATTTT. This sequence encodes CASSQVAGLAGVFGTDTQYF.

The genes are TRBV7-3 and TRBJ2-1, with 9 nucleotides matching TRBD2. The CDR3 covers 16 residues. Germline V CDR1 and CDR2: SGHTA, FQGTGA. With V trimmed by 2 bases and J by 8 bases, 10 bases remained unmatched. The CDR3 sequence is CASSLRASGAMDEQFF. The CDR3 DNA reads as TGTGCCAGCAGCTTACGGGCTAGCGGGGCCATGGATGAGCAGTTCTTC.

In DNA form, the CDR3 reads TGTGCCAGCAGTCTCGGGGATACGCAGTATTTT. Translated: CASSLGDTQYF. This chain connects TRBV6-6 to TRBJ2-3; no reliable D call. The CDR3 totals 11 residues. Trimming took 5 bases from V and 6 from J, leaving 6 bases between them. Per germline, CDR1 MNHNY and CDR2 SVGAGI (reference sequence).

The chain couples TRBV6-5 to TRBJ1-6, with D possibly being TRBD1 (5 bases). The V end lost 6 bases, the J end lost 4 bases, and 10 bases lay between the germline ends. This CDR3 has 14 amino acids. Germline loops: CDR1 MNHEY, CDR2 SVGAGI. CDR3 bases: TGTGCCAGCAGCCCAGGGACTTATAATTCACCCCTCCACTTT. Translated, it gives CASSPGTYNSPLHF.

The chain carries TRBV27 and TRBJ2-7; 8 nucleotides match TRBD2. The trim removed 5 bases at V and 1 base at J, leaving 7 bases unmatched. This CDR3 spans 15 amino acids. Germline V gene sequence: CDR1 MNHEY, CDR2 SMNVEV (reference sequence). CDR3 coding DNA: TGTGCCAGCAGTACAAGGGCTAGCGGGTCCTACGAGCAGTACTTC. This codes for CASSTRASGSYEQYF.

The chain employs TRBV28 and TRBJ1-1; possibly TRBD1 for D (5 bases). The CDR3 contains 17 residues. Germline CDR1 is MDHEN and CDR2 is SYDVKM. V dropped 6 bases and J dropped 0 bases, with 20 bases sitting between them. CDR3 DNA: TGTGCCAGCAGCCAGGTGCCAGGGCTACTAATGAACACTGAAGCTTTCTTT. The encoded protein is CASSQVPGLLMNTEAFF.